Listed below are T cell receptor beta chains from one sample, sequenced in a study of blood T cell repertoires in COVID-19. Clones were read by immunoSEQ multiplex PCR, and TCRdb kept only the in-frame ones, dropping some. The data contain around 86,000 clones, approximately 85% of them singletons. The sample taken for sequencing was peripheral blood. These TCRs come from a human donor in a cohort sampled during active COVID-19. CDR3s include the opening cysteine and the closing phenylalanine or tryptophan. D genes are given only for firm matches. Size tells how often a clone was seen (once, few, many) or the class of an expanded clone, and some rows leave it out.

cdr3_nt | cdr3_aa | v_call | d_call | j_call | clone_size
TGTGCCATCAGTGAGTATCGGGTAACCTACGAGCAGTACTTC | CAISEYRVTYEQYF | TRBV10-3 | - | TRBJ2-7 | -
TGTGCCAGTAGTACAGGAACAGGGGTAAGGACTGAAGCTTTCTTT | CASSTGTGVRTEAFF | TRBV19 | TRBD1 | TRBJ1-1 | -
TGTGCCACCAGTCCAAAAACAACTAGTGCAGATACGCAGTATTTT | CATSPKTTSADTQYF | TRBV24-1 | - | TRBJ2-3 | -
TGTGCCAGCAGCTTAGGGGGGGGAGGCTACAATGAGCAGTTCTTC | CASSLGGGGYNEQFF | TRBV11-3 | TRBD2 | TRBJ2-1 | -
TGCAGCGTTGGCCCGAAGTTGACAGGGAGGTCGTCGGGCACAGATACGCAGTATTTT | CSVGPKLTGRSSGTDTQYF | TRBV29-1 | - | TRBJ2-3 | -
TGTGCCAGCATCCAGGGTAGGCATACGCAGTATTTT | CASIQGRHTQYF | TRBV6-7 | - | TRBJ2-3 | -
TGTGCCAGTAGTTTCCGTTATGAGCAGTTCTTC | CASSFRYEQFF | TRBV19 | - | TRBJ2-1 | -
TGTGCCAGCGAGACCGCAGGAGAGACCCAGTACTTC | CASETAGETQYF | TRBV7-2 | - | TRBJ2-5 | -
TGCGCCAGCAGCACAAAGGCCGGGACAGAGGCATCACCCCTCCACTTT | CASSTKAGTEASPLHF | TRBV5-1 | TRBD1 | TRBJ1-6 | -
TGTGCCTGGGAGAGAGCTAACTATGGCTACACCTTC | CAWERANYGYTF | TRBV30 | - | TRBJ1-2 | -
TGTGCCAGCAGCTCCGACAGCCATGGCTACACCTTC | CASSSDSHGYTF | TRBV5-4 | - | TRBJ1-2 | few
TGTGCCAGCAGTTGGGAGGGCCGGTTGGGAGATACGCAGTATTTT | CASSWEGRLGDTQYF | TRBV28 | TRBD2 | TRBJ2-3 | -
TGTGCCATCAGTGGGGACGGACAGGAAAGTTACGAGCAGTACTTC | CAISGDGQESYEQYF | TRBV10-3 | TRBD1 | TRBJ2-7 | -
TGTGCCAGCAGCACCGGGACAAGCACAGATACGCAGTATTTT | CASSTGTSTDTQYF | TRBV13 | - | TRBJ2-3 | -
TGTGCCAGCAGTTTACTAGCGGGAGGATTGGATGAGCAGTTCTTC | CASSLLAGGLDEQFF | TRBV27 | TRBD2 | TRBJ2-1 | -
TGTGCCACCAGTGATTTTAGCGGGAGGGCCTCCTACAATGAGCAGTTCTTC | CATSDFSGRASYNEQFF | TRBV24-1 | TRBD2 | TRBJ2-1 | -
TGTGCCAGCAGCCCCCGACAGGGGTCGAAGACCCAGTACTTC | CASSPRQGSKTQYF | TRBV11-3 | TRBD1 | TRBJ2-5 | -
TGTGCCAGCTCACTAAGACAGGGGGCGTTCAATGAGCAGTTCTTC | CASSLRQGAFNEQFF | TRBV18 | TRBD1 | TRBJ2-1 | -